This T cell receptor beta chain appears in the sequencing data of a study of T-cell reconstitution after alpha-beta-depleted transplantation in children. TCRbeta library preparation incorporated unique molecular identifiers. One entry per CDR3 protein, called by TCRdb with MiXCR from the PCR reads. The data hold roughly 500,000 distinct CDR3 sequences, with about 33% observed a single time. Looked up from germline, CDR1 is SGHVS and CDR2 is FQNEAQ. Trimming cost V 5 bases and J 4 bases, with 12 bases left between them. The CDR3 is made up of 13 amino acids. This clonotype has only a few counts. This receptor was identified in a human donor who donated a stem cell graft to a child with aplastic anemia. V is TRBV7-8 and J is TRBJ2-7; D not certain. The sequencing used PBMCs from the stem cell graft donor, collected from the stem cell graft. In nucleotides, the CDR3 is TGTGCCAGCAGCCTGGCAAGGAGTTACGAGCAGTACGTC. Translating gives CASSLARSYEQYV.